This T cell receptor (beta chain) appears in the sequencing data of a study of multiple sclerosis patients with progressive multifocal leukoencephalopathy. V lost 4 bases, J lost 5 bases, and 10 bases stayed unmatched. This CDR3 comprises 16 residues. CDR1 and CDR2 (germline): LGHNA, YSLEER. Every PCR reaction included synthetic inline CDR3 controls for all V-J pairings. The method was immunoSEQ multiplex PCR; TCRdb's version includes in-frame clones alone and lacks a portion of them. The repertoire holds approximately 31,000 clones, about 91% seen once, with about 1.5% in the top ten. The time point was: before natalizumab initiation. Before the first natalizumab infusion, T0 blood samples were taken.

The chain recombines TRBV4-3 with TRBJ1-1, with 10 bases matching TRBD1. The receptor comes from a human donor with multiple sclerosis. Sample: PBMCs. CDR3 protein: CASSPSRDRGGTEAFF. For the CDR3, the DNA is TGCGCCAGCAGCCCGTCCCGGGACAGGGGTGGAACTGAAGCTTTCTTT.